A selection of T cell receptor beta chains follows, all from one sample in a study of PD-1 and CTLA-4 blockade in melanoma. The assay was immunoSEQ multiplex PCR, and TCRdb's table has in-frame clones only and misses some. The sample contains fewer than 20,000 clones, around 70% of which appear only once. Sequencing used CD8+ T cells from peripheral blood, obtained before anti-PD-1 treatment. The source of these receptors is a human donor with melanoma. Both conserved end residues are part of each CDR3. The D gene is left open where the match is weak. The size of a clone is reported for some rows only, either as once, few or many, or as a class for expanded clones.

v_gene: TRBV2
abundance: .
len: 13
j_gene: TRBJ1-5
d_gene: .
CDR3nt: TGTGCCAGCAGTGAAGGTTCTTATCAGCCCCAGCATTTT
CDR3aa: CASSEGSYQPQHF

v_gene: TRBV30
abundance: .
len: 19
j_gene: TRBJ2-6
d_gene: .
CDR3nt: TGTGCCTGGAGGCCATTGACAGGCCTCACCACCGGAGGGGCCAACGTCCTGACTTTC
CDR3aa: CAWRPLTGLTTGGANVLTF

v_gene: TRBV5-1
abundance: .
len: 15
j_gene: TRBJ2-1
d_gene: .
CDR3nt: TGCGCCAGCAGAGACGGGGGGCAGCCCTACAATGAGCAGTTCTTC
CDR3aa: CASRDGGQPYNEQFF

v_gene: TRBV9
abundance: .
len: 13
j_gene: TRBJ2-7
d_gene: TRBD2
CDR3nt: TGTGCCAGCAGCGCCGTGATCGGGGGGGAGCAGTACTTC
CDR3aa: CASSAVIGGEQYF

v_gene: TRBV7-6
abundance: .
len: 15
j_gene: TRBJ1-1
d_gene: .
CDR3nt: TGTGCCAGCAGCCCAGACACAGGGCCTAACACTGAAGCTTTCTTT
CDR3aa: CASSPDTGPNTEAFF

v_gene: TRBV11-2
abundance: .
len: 14
j_gene: TRBJ1-1
d_gene: .
CDR3nt: TGTGCCAGCAGCCAAAGGCGTACGAACACTGAAGCTTTCTTT
CDR3aa: CASSQRRTNTEAFF

v_gene: TRBV19
abundance: .
len: 11
j_gene: TRBJ1-1
d_gene: .
CDR3nt: TGTGCCAGTAGTATTCTAGATGAAGCTTTCTTT
CDR3aa: CASSILDEAFF

v_gene: TRBV12-3/TRBV12-4
abundance: few
len: 12
j_gene: TRBJ2-2
d_gene: .
CDR3nt: TGTGCCAGCGGTGGAGACACCGGGGAGCTGTTTTTT
CDR3aa: CASGGDTGELFF

v_gene: TRBV12-3/TRBV12-4
abundance: .
len: 13
j_gene: TRBJ1-1
d_gene: .
CDR3nt: TGTGCCAGCGGATTGGGGGGTAGGACTGAAGCTTTCTTT
CDR3aa: CASGLGGRTEAFF

v_gene: TRBV10-3
abundance: few
len: 14
j_gene: TRBJ2-3
d_gene: TRBD1
CDR3nt: TGTGCCATCAGTGACCCGGGACAGACAGATACGCAGTATTTT
CDR3aa: CAISDPGQTDTQYF

v_gene: TRBV4-1
abundance: medium-sized
len: 15
j_gene: TRBJ2-7
d_gene: .
CDR3nt: TGCGCCAGCAGCCAAGAAGGGCTGAGTGGTTACGAGCAGTACTTC
CDR3aa: CASSQEGLSGYEQYF

v_gene: TRBV6-5
abundance: .
len: 13
j_gene: TRBJ2-1
d_gene: .
CDR3nt: TGTGCCAGCGGAGGGACTTCCTTCAATGAGCAGTTCTTC
CDR3aa: CASGGTSFNEQFF

v_gene: TRBV19
abundance: .
len: 13
j_gene: TRBJ2-7
d_gene: .
CDR3nt: TGTGCCAGTCTAGCGCCCCAGTCCTACGAGCAGTACTTC
CDR3aa: CASLAPQSYEQYF

v_gene: TRBV6-5
abundance: .
len: 15
j_gene: TRBJ2-7
d_gene: TRBD1
CDR3nt: TGTGCCAGCAGTTACTCTTCGGGACAGGGACACGAGCAGTACTTC
CDR3aa: CASSYSSGQGHEQYF

v_gene: TRBV4-1
abundance: .
len: 15
j_gene: TRBJ1-2
d_gene: .
CDR3nt: TGCGCCAGCAGCCAAGAGCCCGGCATGCGGAGTAGCTACACCTTC
CDR3aa: CASSQEPGMRSSYTF

v_gene: TRBV6-4
abundance: .
len: 12
j_gene: TRBJ2-1
d_gene: .
CDR3nt: TGTGCCAGCGGCAGGGGAATAAATGAGCAGTTCTTC
CDR3aa: CASGRGINEQFF

v_gene: TRBV20-1
abundance: few
len: 11
j_gene: TRBJ2-1
d_gene: TRBD2
CDR3nt: TGCAGTGCCAGACTAGCCAATGAGCAGTTCTTC
CDR3aa: CSARLANEQFF

v_gene: TRBV4-1
abundance: few
len: 16
j_gene: TRBJ2-1
d_gene: TRBD2
CDR3nt: TGCGCCAGCAGCGCGACTAGCGGGCCTCCCTACAATGAGCAGTTCTTC
CDR3aa: CASSATSGPPYNEQFF

v_gene: TRBV14
abundance: .
len: 14
j_gene: TRBJ1-1
d_gene: .
CDR3nt: TGTGCCAGCAGCCGTGGAAGTGGAGGGACTGAAGCTTTCTTT
CDR3aa: CASSRGSGGTEAFF

v_gene: TRBV11-2
abundance: .
len: 17
j_gene: TRBJ1-2
d_gene: TRBD1
CDR3nt: TGTGCCAGCAGCTCGACACCGGGTTTGGACAGGGGGTATGGCTACACCTTC
CDR3aa: CASSSTPGLDRGYGYTF

v_gene: TRBV2
abundance: .
len: 14
j_gene: TRBJ1-5
d_gene: .
CDR3nt: TGTGCCAGCAGTGAGGGACAAGGGGATCAGCCCCAGCATTTT
CDR3aa: CASSEGQGDQPQHF

v_gene: TRBV7-6
abundance: .
len: 14
j_gene: TRBJ1-1
d_gene: .
CDR3nt: TGTGCCAGCAGCTTAAGCTATGCGGACACTGAAGCTTTCTTT
CDR3aa: CASSLSYADTEAFF

v_gene: TRBV6-5
abundance: .
len: 15
j_gene: TRBJ1-5
d_gene: .
CDR3nt: TGTGCCAGCACCGTCCGGGACTTTAGCAATCAGCCCCAGCATTTT
CDR3aa: CASTVRDFSNQPQHF

v_gene: TRBV19
abundance: .
len: 16
j_gene: TRBJ1-6
d_gene: TRBD1
CDR3nt: TGTGCCAGTAGGACACACCGGGACAGATCCTATTCACCCCTCCACTTT
CDR3aa: CASRTHRDRSYSPLHF

v_gene: TRBV6-6
abundance: .
len: 15
j_gene: TRBJ2-1
d_gene: TRBD1
CDR3nt: TGTGCCAGCAGTTACTCAGGACAGGGGAAGAATGAGCAGTTCTTC
CDR3aa: CASSYSGQGKNEQFF

v_gene: TRBV3-1/TRBV3-2
abundance: few
len: 12
j_gene: TRBJ2-5
d_gene: .
CDR3nt: TGTGCCAGCAGCCTCCCTCAGGAGACCCAGTACTTC
CDR3aa: CASSLPQETQYF

v_gene: TRBV19
abundance: .
len: 15
j_gene: TRBJ2-1
d_gene: .
CDR3nt: TGTGCCAGTAGTACCACCGGGGGCTCCTACAATGAGCAGTTCTTC
CDR3aa: CASSTTGGSYNEQFF

v_gene: TRBV9
abundance: .
len: 15
j_gene: TRBJ2-3
d_gene: .
CDR3nt: TGTGCCAGCAGCGTTCTGGCCCGCTACACAGATACGCAGTATTTT
CDR3aa: CASSVLARYTDTQYF

v_gene: TRBV19
abundance: .
len: 15
j_gene: TRBJ2-3
d_gene: .
CDR3nt: TGTGCCAGTAGTGCCCTTGCAGGGAGCACAGATACGCAGTATTTT
CDR3aa: CASSALAGSTDTQYF

v_gene: TRBV30
abundance: medium-sized
len: 14
j_gene: TRBJ2-3
d_gene: TRBD2
CDR3nt: TGTGCCTGGAGTGTAGCGGGGGGGCTAGATACGCAGTATTTT
CDR3aa: CAWSVAGGLDTQYF

v_gene: TRBV27
abundance: .
len: 15
j_gene: TRBJ2-1
d_gene: .
CDR3nt: TGTGCCAGCAGGATGGGCCCCAGCTCCTACAATGAGCAGTTCTTC
CDR3aa: CASRMGPSSYNEQFF

v_gene: TRBV27
abundance: .
len: 15
j_gene: TRBJ1-6
d_gene: .
CDR3nt: TGTGCCAGCAGTTTGTGGAGCTCCTATAATTCACCCCTCCACTTT
CDR3aa: CASSLWSSYNSPLHF

v_gene: TRBV30
abundance: .
len: 14
j_gene: TRBJ2-2
d_gene: TRBD1
CDR3nt: TGTGCCTGGAGTCGAGGGACAGGGTACGGGGAGCTGTTTTTT
CDR3aa: CAWSRGTGYGELFF

v_gene: TRBV6-2/TRBV6-3
abundance: .
len: 16
j_gene: TRBJ1-5
d_gene: .
CDR3nt: TGTGCCAGCAGTTCCGCTAGGGGCTTCGGAAAGCAGCCCCAGCATTTT
CDR3aa: CASSSARGFGKQPQHF

v_gene: TRBV18
abundance: .
len: 14
j_gene: TRBJ1-5
d_gene: .
CDR3nt: TGTGCCAGCTCCACAGGAAATAGCAATCAGCCCCAGCATTTT
CDR3aa: CASSTGNSNQPQHF